The rows below give T cell receptor beta chains drawn from one sample of a study of metastatic and nonmetastatic thyroid tumors. TCRdb re-called clones from the PCR reads using MiXCR. The table records over 13,000 clones, less than 25% of them present only once. Sequencing was done on a sample of blood. All receptors come from a female donor with papillary thyroid cancer or a benign thyroid nodule (not recorded which). Some clones in this sample may be carry-over from other donors' samples. CDR3s include the opening cysteine and the closing phenylalanine or tryptophan. D genes are given only for firm matches. Only some rows state a clone size, as once, few, many or a class for expanded clones.

D	size	V	J	CDR3	DNA
-	many	TRBV5-6	TRBJ2-7	CASSLEWASRQEQYF	TGTGCCAGCAGCTTGGAGTGGGCTAGTCGTCAAGAGCAGTACTTC
TRBD1	many	TRBV5-6	TRBJ1-1	CASSFNQGGSFPHTEAFF	TGTGCCAGCAGCTTTAATCAAGGGGGCTCCTTCCCACACACTGAAGCTTTCTTT
-	few	TRBV6-2/TRBV6-3	TRBJ2-7	CASSYSGTYEQYF	TGTGCCAGCAGTTATTCTGGGACCTACGAGCAGTACTTC
TRBD1	many	TRBV10-3	TRBJ1-5	CAIRGQGSDQPQHF	TGTGCCATCAGAGGACAGGGTAGTGATCAGCCCCAGCATTTT
TRBD2	once	TRBV7-3	TRBJ2-3	CASSDPRTSYADTQYF	TGTGCCAGCAGTGATCCCCGGACTAGCTATGCAGATACGCAGTATTTT
TRBD2	many	TRBV20-1	TRBJ2-1	CSAPGSGSVHEQFF	TGCAGTGCCCCCGGTAGCGGGAGCGTGCATGAGCAGTTCTTC
-	many	TRBV20-1	TRBJ2-7	CSASGTVSSYEQYF	TGCAGTGCAAGCGGGACAGTGAGCTCCTACGAGCAGTACTTC
TRBD1	medium-sized	TRBV6-2/TRBV6-3	TRBJ1-5	CASSDRVSNQPQHF	TGTGCCAGCAGTGACAGGGTCAGCAATCAGCCCCAGCATTTT
TRBD1	medium-sized	TRBV19	TRBJ1-2	CASSIGGGTGSPYGYTF	TGTGCCAGTAGTATTGGAGGCGGGACAGGGTCCCCCTATGGCTACACCTTC
-	-	TRBV5-1	TRBJ2-7	CASSSGTDEQYF	TGCGCCAGCAGCTCCGGGACCGACGAGCAGTACTTC
-	medium-sized	TRBV6-1	TRBJ2-3	CASTHGAGDTQYF	TGTGCCAGCACTCACGGGGCTGGCGATACGCAGTATTTT
-	many	TRBV5-6	TRBJ2-7	CASSANRDHGVGEQYF	TGTGCCAGCAGCGCCAACCGGGACCACGGGGTAGGGGAGCAGTACTTC
TRBD1	once	TRBV11-3	TRBJ2-1	CASSPRGPGNEQFF	TGTGCCAGCAGCCCCAGGGGGCCCGGTAATGAGCAGTTCTTC
-	medium-sized	TRBV28	TRBJ1-1	CASLTGQINTEAFF	TGTGCCAGCCTAACAGGGCAGATAAACACTGAAGCTTTCTTT
-	many	TRBV4-3	TRBJ1-1	CASSQDFRQGSNTEAFF	TGCGCCAGCAGCCAAGATTTCCGGCAGGGATCGAACACTGAAGCTTTCTTT
TRBD2	many	TRBV5-1	TRBJ2-1	CASSDLLAGKHNEQFF	TGCGCCAGCAGCGATCTACTAGCGGGAAAGCACAATGAGCAGTTCTTC
-	-	TRBV7-2	TRBJ2-2	CASSDNTGELFF	TGTGCCAGCAGCGATAACACCGGGGAGCTGTTTTTT